This T cell receptor (beta chain) comes out of a study of OX40 agonist ivuxolimab in advanced cancers. Broader study findings: CD4+ and CD8+ T cells in blood underwent clonal expansion by week 6 at 0.1 to 3.0 mg/kg.

Of note for this clone: The antigen remains undetermined.

CDR1 is SNHLY, CDR2 FYNNEI, per germline. The CDR3 is 14 amino acids. Trimming pared 1 base from V and 3 bases from J, leaving 7 bases between. Assay: immunoSEQ multiplex PCR; the TCRdb copy retains only in-frame clones and omits some. The profile covers some 42,000 clones, with about 82% appearing a single time and just over 20% taken by the ten largest. Sequences were derived from CD4+ or CD8+ T cells sorted from blood, sampled in a trial of the OX40 agonist ivuxolimab. The sequence came from an adult with an advanced solid tumor such as melanoma, head and neck, liver or kidney cancer. V gene TRBV2 combines with J gene TRBJ1-3; no clear D gene. The CDR3 reads CASSEGQFGNTIYF. CDR3 coding DNA: TGTGCCAGCAGTGAAGGTCAGTTTGGAAACACCATATATTTT.